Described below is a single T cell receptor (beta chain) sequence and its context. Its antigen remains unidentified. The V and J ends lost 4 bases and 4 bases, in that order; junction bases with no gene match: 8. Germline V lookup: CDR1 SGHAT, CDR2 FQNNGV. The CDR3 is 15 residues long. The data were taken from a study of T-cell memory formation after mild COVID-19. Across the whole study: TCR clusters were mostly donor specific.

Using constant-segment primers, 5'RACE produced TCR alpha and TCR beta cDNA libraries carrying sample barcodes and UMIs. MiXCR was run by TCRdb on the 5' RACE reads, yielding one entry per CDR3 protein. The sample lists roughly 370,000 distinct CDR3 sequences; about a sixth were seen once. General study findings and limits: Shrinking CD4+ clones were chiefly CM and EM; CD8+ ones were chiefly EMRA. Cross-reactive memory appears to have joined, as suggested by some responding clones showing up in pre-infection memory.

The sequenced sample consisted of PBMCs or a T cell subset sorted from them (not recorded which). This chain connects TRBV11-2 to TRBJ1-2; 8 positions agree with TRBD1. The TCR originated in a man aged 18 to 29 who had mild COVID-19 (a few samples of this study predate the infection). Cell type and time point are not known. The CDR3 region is CASSSNRGQVYGYTF. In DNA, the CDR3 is TGTGCCAGCAGCTCTAACCGGGGACAGGTCTATGGCTACACCTTC.